The rows below give T cell receptor beta chains drawn from one sample of a study of T-cell memory formation after mild COVID-19. TCRdb re-derived calls from the 5' RACE reads in MiXCR, one entry per CDR3 protein. The table lists about 470,000 distinct CDR3 sequences, 18% of them singletons. Sequenced material: PBMCs or a T cell subset sorted from them (not recorded which). These receptor sequences come from an adult woman who had mild COVID-19 (a few samples of this study predate the infection). Cell type and time point are not known. Each CDR3 is given with its conserved first and last residue. The order of the fields is D gene, CDR3 length, clone size, J gene, V gene, CDR3 DNA, CDR3 protein. D genes are given only for firm matches. Clone size is stated in some rows and not others, as once, few, many or a class when expanded.

TRBD2 | 18 | . | TRBJ2-1 | TRBV13 | TGTGCCAGCAGCCGCGGGGGAAGACTAGCGGGAGCTGTGGGTGAGCAGTTCTTC | CASSRGGRLAGAVGEQFF
. | 15 | few | TRBJ1-2 | TRBV19 | TGTGCCAGTACCGTATCGGGCGCAGCTAACTATGGCTACACCTTC | CASTVSGAANYGYTF
. | 8 | few | TRBJ1-1 | TRBV29-1 | TGCAGCTCCGGGGAAGCTTTCTTT | CSSGEAFF
TRBD1 | 17 | once | TRBJ1-2 | TRBV7-2 | TGTGCCAGCAGCTGGACAGGGACCCGTCCCGGCGTCTATGGCTACACCTTC | CASSWTGTRPGVYGYTF
. | 16 | . | TRBJ1-3 | TRBV5-6 | TGTGCCAGCAGCTTGTCGGTCGGTGACTCTGGAAACACCATATATTTT | CASSLSVGDSGNTIYF
. | 14 | few | TRBJ1-1 | TRBV20-1 | TGCAGTGCTACGGCGGGGGGGGCTTGGACTGAAGCTTTCTTT | CSATAGGAWTEAFF
. | 14 | few | TRBJ2-7 | TRBV10-2 | TGCGCCAGCGCACCGGGACGGCGATCCTACGAGCAGTACTTC | CASAPGRRSYEQYF
TRBD1 | 13 | many | TRBJ2-7 | TRBV7-9 | TGTGCCAGCAGCTTACAGGGGGTGAGCGAGCAGTACTTC | CASSLQGVSEQYF
TRBD2 | 16 | few | TRBJ2-1 | TRBV6-5 | TGTGCCAGCAGTTACTCGGGGGGACTAGCGGGAGATGAGCAGTTCTTC | CASSYSGGLAGDEQFF
. | 13 | . | TRBJ2-1 | TRBV7-9 | TGTGCCAGCAGCTCGAGTCTGAGGAATGAGCAGTTCTTC | CASSSSLRNEQFF
TRBD2 | 14 | . | TRBJ2-1 | TRBV20-1 | TGCAGTGCCGACAGAGCGGGAGCCTACAATGAGCAGTTCTTC | CSADRAGAYNEQFF
. | 13 | . | TRBJ1-1 | TRBV7-9 | TGTGCCAGCAGCTACAGCTTAAACGCTGAAGCTTTCTTT | CASSYSLNAEAFF
TRBD1 | 15 | . | TRBJ1-2 | TRBV6-4 | TGTGCCAGCAGTGTGTCGTGGACAGGGGAAGAGAGCTACACCTTC | CASSVSWTGEESYTF
TRBD2 | 16 | . | TRBJ2-2 | TRBV7-9 | TGTGCCAGCAGCACACTAGCGGGAGAGACTGCCGGGGAGCTGTTTTTT | CASSTLAGETAGELFF
. | 14 | few | TRBJ2-7 | TRBV6-2/TRBV6-3 | TGTGCCAGCAGTTACTCAGTCGGACTCTACGAGCAGTACTTC | CASSYSVGLYEQYF
. | 13 | few | TRBJ2-7 | TRBV7-9 | TGTGCCAGCAGGGGGGGGCTAACCTACGAGCAGTACTTC | CASRGGLTYEQYF
. | 13 | . | TRBJ1-3 | TRBV2 | TGTGCCAGCAGTGGGACACTCGGAAACACCATATATTTT | CASSGTLGNTIYF
. | 15 | . | TRBJ2-3 | TRBV20-1 | TGCAGTGCTACCGATCCCGGGGGCCGGAAAGATACGCAGTATTTT | CSATDPGGRKDTQYF
. | 15 | . | TRBJ2-1 | TRBV11-3 | TGTGCCAGCAGCTTAGTTGGGGCGTCCTACAATGAGCAGTTCTTC | CASSLVGASYNEQFF
. | 11 | . | TRBJ2-3 | TRBV3-2 | TGTGCCGCGAAAGGTCCAGATACGCAGTATTTT | CAAKGPDTQYF
. | 16 | . | TRBJ2-3 | TRBV7-9 | TGTGCCAGCAGCTCTTTAGCGACTGCTAGCACAGATACGCAGTATTTT | CASSSLATASTDTQYF
TRBD1 | 14 | . | TRBJ1-2 | TRBV12-3/TRBV12-4 | TGTGCCAGCAGTTTAGCCCCGACAGGGACTGGCTACACCTTC | CASSLAPTGTGYTF
. | 15 | . | TRBJ1-1 | TRBV12-3/TRBV12-4 | TGTGCCAGCAGTTTTGGACTCAATAGGAACACTGAAGCTTTCTTT | CASSFGLNRNTEAFF
. | 15 | . | TRBJ2-7 | TRBV6-6 | TGTGCCAGCAGTTACGTGGACTCGGGCTCCTACGAGCAGTACTTC | CASSYVDSGSYEQYF
TRBD1 | 15 | . | TRBJ1-2 | TRBV6-5 | TGTGCCAGCAGTATAACCGGGACAGCGACCTATGGCTACACCTTC | CASSITGTATYGYTF
TRBD1 | 13 | . | TRBJ2-5 | TRBV7-6 | TGTGCCAGCTCGACAGGGGGCGCGGAGACCCAGTACTTC | CASSTGGAETQYF
. | 14 | few | TRBJ2-5 | TRBV6-1 | TGTGCCAGCAGTTTCCCAGACGTGGTAGAGACCCAGTACTTC | CASSFPDVVETQYF
. | 16 | . | TRBJ2-5 | TRBV20-1 | TGCAGTGCTAGAGCCCCCCCGGAAGCAGGGCAAGAGACCCAGTACTTC | CSARAPPEAGQETQYF
TRBD1 | 11 | . | TRBJ1-4 | TRBV28 | TGTGCCAGCAGTTCCGGACAGGGACTGTTTTTT | CASSSGQGLFF